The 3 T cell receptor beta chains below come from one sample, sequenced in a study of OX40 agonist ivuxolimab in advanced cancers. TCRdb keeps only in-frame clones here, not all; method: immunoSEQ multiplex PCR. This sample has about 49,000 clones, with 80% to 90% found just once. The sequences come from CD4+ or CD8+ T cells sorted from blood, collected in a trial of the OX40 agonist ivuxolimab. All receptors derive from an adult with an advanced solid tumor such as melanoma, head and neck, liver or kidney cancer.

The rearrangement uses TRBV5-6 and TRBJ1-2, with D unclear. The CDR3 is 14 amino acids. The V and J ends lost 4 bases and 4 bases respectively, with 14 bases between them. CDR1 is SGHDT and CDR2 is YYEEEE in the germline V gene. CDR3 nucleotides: TGTGCCAGCAGCAGCGACAAGGGATTCTATGGCTACACCTTC. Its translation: CASSSDKGFYGYTF. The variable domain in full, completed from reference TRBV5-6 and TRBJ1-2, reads DAGVTQSPTHLIKTRGQQVTLRCSPKSGHDTVSWYQQALGQGPQFIFQYYEEEERQRGNFPDRFSGHQFPNYSSELNVNALLLGDSALYLCASSSDKGFYGYTFGSGTRLTVV.

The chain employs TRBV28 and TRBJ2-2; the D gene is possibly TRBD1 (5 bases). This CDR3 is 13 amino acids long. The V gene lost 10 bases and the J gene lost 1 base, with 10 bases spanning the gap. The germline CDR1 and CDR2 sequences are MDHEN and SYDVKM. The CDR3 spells CATPDRNTGELFF. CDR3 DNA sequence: TGTGCCACCCCTGACAGGAACACCGGGGAGCTGTTTTTT.

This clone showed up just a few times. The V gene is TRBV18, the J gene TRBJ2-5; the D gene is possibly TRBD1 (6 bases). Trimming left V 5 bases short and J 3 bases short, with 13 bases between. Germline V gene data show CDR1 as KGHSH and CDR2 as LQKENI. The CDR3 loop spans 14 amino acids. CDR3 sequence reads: CASSLTDSEETQYF. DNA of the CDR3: TGTGCCAGCTCATTGACGGACAGCGAAGAGACCCAGTACTTC.